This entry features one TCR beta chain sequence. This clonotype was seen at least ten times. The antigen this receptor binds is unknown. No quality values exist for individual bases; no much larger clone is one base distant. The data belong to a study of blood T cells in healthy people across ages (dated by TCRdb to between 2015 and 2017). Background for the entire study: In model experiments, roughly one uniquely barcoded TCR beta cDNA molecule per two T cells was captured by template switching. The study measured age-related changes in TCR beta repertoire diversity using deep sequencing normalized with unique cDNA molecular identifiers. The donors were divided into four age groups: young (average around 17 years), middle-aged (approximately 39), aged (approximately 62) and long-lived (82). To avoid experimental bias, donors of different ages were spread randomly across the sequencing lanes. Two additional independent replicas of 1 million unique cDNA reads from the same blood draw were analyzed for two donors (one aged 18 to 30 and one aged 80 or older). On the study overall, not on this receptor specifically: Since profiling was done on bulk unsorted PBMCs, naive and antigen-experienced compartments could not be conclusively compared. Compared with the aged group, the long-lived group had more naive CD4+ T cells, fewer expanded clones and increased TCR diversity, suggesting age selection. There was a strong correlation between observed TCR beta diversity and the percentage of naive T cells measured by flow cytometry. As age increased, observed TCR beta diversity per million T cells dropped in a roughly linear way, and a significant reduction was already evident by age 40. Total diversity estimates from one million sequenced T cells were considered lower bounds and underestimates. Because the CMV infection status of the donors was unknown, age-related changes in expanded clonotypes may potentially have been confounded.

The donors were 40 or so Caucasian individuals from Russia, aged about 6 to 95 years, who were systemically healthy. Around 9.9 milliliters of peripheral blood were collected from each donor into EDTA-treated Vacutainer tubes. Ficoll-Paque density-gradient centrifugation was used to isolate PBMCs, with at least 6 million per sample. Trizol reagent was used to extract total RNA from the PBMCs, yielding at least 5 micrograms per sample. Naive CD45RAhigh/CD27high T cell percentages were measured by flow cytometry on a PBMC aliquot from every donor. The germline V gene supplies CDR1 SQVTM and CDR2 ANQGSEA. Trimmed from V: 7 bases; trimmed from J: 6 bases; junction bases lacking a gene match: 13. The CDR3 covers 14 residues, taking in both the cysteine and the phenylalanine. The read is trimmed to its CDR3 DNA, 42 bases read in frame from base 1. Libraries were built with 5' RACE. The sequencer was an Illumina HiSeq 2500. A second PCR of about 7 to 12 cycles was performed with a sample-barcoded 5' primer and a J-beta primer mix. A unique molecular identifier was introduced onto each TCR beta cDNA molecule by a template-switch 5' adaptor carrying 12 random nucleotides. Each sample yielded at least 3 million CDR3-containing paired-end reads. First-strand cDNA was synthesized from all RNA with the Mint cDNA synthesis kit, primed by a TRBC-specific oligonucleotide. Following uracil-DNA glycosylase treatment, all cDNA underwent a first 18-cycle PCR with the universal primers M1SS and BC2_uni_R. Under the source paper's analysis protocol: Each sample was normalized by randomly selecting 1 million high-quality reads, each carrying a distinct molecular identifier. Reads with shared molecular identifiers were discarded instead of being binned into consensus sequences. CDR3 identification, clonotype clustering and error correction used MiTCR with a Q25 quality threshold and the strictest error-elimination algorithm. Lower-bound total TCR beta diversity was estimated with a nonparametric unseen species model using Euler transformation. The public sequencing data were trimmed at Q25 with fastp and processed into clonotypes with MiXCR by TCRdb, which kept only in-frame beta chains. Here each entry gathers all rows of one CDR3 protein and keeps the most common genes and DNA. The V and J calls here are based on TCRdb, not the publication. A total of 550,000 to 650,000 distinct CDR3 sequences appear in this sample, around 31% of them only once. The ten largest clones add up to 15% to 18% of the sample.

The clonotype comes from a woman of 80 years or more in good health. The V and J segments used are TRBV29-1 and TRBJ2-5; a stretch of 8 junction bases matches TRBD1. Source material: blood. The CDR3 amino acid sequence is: CSGFGAGGGKTQYF. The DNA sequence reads TGCAGCGGATTTGGGGCAGGGGGCGGAAAGACCCAGTACTTC.